Sequencing of this T cell receptor beta chain was carried out in a study of graft-versus-host responses after intestinal transplantation. On the study more broadly: All recipients were transplanted with multivisceral, liver-intestinal, or isolated intestinal grafts. After anti-thymocyte globulin induction, recipients took tacrolimus and steroids for approximately 3 years. The study, taken as a whole, reports: In recipient marrow, GvH clones were found, and some appeared first in ileum or blood. Allografts of patients with graft-donor T cell macrochimerism showed high graft-versus-host to host-versus-graft clone ratios.

Notes on this clone: Its cognate antigen is unknown.

Profiled with immunoSEQ multiplex PCR; TCRdb holds only in-frame clones, not every one. This table holds more than 20,000 clones, approximately 83% found once. This specimen consisted of PBMCs, obtained 463 days after intestinal transplant. The clonotype comes from a human patient who received an intestinal transplant, so some T cells may come from the graft donor.

The DNA for the CDR3 is TGTGCCAGCAGAGCCTCTAACAGTAGGAAAAACATTCAGTACTTC. It translates to CASRASNSRKNIQYF. The chain couples TRBV2 to TRBJ2-4; D not resolved. Germline V CDR1 and CDR2: SNHLY, FYNNEI. V lost 6 bases, J lost 4 bases, and 16 bases lay in between. The CDR3 covers 15 residues.